The T cell receptor beta chain under discussion was sequenced for a study of sequential checkpoint blockade in melanoma. Across the whole study: Randomization was 1:1 between first-line nivolumab→ipilimumab and ipilimumab→nivolumab.

The assay was immunoSEQ multiplex PCR, and TCRdb's table has in-frame clones only and misses some. The sample has about 1,300 clones, around 60% seen once. The CDR3 is 17 amino acids. Germline CDR1 SGDLS, CDR2 YYNGEE. With 0 bases removed from V and 1 base from J, the gap between germline ends came to 14 bases. Described treatment: randomized to nivolumab then ipilimumab (arm A) or the reverse (arm B). DNA-damaging chemotherapy had not been given to any patient beforehand. This receptor was identified in a human patient with melanoma. Some clones in this sample may be carry-over from other donors' samples. This chain connects TRBV9 to TRBJ1-3; no definite D call. Sequenced material: CD8+ T cells sorted from blood (inferred from file names), taken from a patient given nivolumab and ipilimumab in sequence. DNA of the CDR3: TGTGCCAGCAGCGTAGGATCTGGGGAGGGATCTGGAAACACCATATATTTT. This encodes CASSVGSGEGSGNTIYF.